The entry below describes one T cell receptor beta chain. Cohorts were based on clinical histories the participants reported. Clones were sequenced by immunoSEQ multiplex PCR, and TCRdb holds only the in-frame ones, with some missing. The table has some 190,000 clones, approximately 80% seen once; the top ten hold approximately 15%. This specimen comes from a study of blood T cell repertoires in COVID-19. The specimen sequenced was PBMCs or T cells enriched from blood (not recorded which). The receptor comes from a man between 60 and 75 years old who had been exposed to COVID-19.

CDR3 DNA sequence: TGTGCCAGCAGCTTTGGAGACAGCTCCTACGAGCAGTACTTC. Its protein is CASSFGDSSYEQYF. This chain links TRBV7-2 with TRBJ2-7; D is perhaps TRBD1 (5 bases). Germline-derived CDR1 and CDR2 are SGHTA and FQGNSA. With 3 bases removed from V and 0 bases from J, the gap between germline ends came to 9 bases. The length of the CDR3 is 14 residues.